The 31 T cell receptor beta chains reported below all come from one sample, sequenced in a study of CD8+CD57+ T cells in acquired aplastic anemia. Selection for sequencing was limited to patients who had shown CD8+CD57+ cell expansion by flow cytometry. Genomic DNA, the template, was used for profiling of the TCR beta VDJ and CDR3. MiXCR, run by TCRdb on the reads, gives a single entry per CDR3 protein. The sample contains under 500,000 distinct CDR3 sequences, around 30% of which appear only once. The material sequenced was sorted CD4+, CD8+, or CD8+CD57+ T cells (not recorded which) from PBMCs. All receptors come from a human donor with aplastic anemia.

The CDR3 DNA reads as TGTGCCAGCAGTGAGGACTACAGGGTTGAAAAACTGTTTTTT. Translated: CASSEDYRVEKLFF. The chain couples TRBV2 to TRBJ1-4; a possible D gene is TRBD1 (6 bases). V was cut by 3 bases and J by 7 bases, with 12 bases left in between. The CDR3 spans 14 residues. Germline lookup yields CDR1 SNHLY and CDR2 FYNNEI.

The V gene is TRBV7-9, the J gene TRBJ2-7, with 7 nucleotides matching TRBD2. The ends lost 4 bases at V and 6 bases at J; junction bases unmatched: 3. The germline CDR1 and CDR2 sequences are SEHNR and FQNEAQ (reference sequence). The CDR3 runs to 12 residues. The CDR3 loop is CASSSLAGEQYF. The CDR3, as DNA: TGTGCCAGCAGCTCGTTAGCGGGCGAGCAGTACTTC.

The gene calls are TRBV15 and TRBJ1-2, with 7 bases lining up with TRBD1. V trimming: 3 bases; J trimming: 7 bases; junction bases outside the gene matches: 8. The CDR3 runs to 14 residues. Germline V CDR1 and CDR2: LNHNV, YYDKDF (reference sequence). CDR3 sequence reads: CATSSEDRVRGYTF. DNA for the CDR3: TGTGCCACCAGCAGTGAAGACAGGGTCCGTGGCTACACCTTC.

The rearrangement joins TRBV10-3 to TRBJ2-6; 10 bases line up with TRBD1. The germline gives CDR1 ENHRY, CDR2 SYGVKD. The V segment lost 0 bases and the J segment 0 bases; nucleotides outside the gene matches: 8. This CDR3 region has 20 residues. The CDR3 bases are TGTGCCATCAGTGAGTCTGATGGGGGACAGGGGTCCTCTGGGGCCAACGTCCTGACTTTC. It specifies CAISESDGGQGSSGANVLTF.

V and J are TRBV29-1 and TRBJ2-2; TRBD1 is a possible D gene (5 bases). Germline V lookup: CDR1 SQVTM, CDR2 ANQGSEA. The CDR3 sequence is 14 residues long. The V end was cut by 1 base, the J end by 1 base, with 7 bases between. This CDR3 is CSVEVQGNTGELFF. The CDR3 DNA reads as TGCAGCGTTGAAGTGCAGGGGAACACCGGGGAGCTGTTTTTT.

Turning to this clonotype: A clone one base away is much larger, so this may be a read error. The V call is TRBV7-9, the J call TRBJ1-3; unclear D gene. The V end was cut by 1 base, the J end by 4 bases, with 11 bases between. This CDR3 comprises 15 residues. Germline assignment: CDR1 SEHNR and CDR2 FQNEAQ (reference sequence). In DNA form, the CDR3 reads TGTGCCAGCAGCTTAGTAGGGTCCACAGGAAACACCATATATTTT. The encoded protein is CASSLVGSTGNTIYF.

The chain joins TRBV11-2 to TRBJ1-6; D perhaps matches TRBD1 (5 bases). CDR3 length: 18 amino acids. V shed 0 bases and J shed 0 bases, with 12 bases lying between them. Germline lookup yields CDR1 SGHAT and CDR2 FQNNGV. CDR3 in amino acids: CASSLEGLGSSYNSPLHF. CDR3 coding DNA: TGTGCCAGCAGCTTAGAGGGACTCGGGAGCTCCTATAATTCACCCCTCCACTTT.

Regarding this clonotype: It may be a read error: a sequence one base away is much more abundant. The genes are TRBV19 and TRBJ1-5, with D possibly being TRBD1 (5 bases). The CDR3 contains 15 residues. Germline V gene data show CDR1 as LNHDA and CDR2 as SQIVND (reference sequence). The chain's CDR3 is CAGSIRQITNQPQHF. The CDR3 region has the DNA TGTGCCGGTAGTATAAGACAGATTACCAATCAGCCCCAGCATTTT.

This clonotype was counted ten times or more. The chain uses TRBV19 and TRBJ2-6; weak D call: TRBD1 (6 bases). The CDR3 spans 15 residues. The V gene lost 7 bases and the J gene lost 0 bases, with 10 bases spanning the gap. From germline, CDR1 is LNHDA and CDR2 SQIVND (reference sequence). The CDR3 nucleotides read TGTGCCAGTACCAAGGGACACTCTGGGGCCAACGTCCTGACTTTC. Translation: CASTKGHSGANVLTF.

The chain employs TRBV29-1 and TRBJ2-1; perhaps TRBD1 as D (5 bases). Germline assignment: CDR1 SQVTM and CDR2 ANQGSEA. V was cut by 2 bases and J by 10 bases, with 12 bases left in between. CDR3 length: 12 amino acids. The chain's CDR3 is CSVERPWGEQFF. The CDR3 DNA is TGCAGCGTTGAAAGACCCTGGGGCGAGCAGTTCTTC.

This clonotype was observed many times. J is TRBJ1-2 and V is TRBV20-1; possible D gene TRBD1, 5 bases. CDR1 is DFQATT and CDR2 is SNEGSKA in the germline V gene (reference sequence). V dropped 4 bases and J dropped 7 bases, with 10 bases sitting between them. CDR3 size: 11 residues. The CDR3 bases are TGCAGTGCTATTTGGGGGGGTGGCTACACCTTC. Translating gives CSAIWGGGYTF.

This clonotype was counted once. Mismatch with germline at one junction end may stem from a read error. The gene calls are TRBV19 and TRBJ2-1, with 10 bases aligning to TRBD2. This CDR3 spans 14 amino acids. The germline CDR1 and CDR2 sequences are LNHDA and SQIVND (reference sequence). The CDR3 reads CASRGSGRDNEQFF. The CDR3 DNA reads TGCGCCAGTAGGGGGAGCGGGAGGGACAATGAGCAGTTCTTC.

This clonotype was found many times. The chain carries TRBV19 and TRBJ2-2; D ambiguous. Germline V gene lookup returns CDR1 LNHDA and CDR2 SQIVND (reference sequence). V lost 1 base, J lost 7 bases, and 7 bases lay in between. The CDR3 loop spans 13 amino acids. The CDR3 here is CASSIGPGGELFF. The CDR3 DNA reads TGTGCCAGTAGTATAGGGCCGGGCGGGGAGCTGTTTTTT.

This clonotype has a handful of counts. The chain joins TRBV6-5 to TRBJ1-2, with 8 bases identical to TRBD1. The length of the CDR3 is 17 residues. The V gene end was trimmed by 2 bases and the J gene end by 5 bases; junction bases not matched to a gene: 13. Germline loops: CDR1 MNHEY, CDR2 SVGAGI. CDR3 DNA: TGTGCCAGCAGTTACCTTGGGACAGGCCCCCGAAAATATGGCTACACCTTC. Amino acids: CASSYLGTGPRKYGYTF.

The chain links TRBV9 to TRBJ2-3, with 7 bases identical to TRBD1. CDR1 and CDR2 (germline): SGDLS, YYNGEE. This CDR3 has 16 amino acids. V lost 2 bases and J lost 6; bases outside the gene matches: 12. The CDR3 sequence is CASSVQGRQGGDTQYF. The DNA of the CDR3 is TGTGCCAGCAGCGTCCAAGGGAGACAGGGTGGTGATACGCAGTATTTT.

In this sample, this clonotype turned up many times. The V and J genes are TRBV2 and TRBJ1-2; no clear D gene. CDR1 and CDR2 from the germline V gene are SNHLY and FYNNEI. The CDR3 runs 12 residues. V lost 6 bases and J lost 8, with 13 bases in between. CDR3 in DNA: TGTGCCAGCAGGGCGGGGTTCGGGGGCTACACCTTC. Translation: CASRAGFGGYTF.

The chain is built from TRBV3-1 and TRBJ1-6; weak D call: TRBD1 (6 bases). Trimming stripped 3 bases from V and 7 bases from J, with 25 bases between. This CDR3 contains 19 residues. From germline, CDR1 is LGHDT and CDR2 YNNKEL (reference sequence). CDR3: CASSQDLLGGVSRNSPLHF. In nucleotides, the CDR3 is TGTGCCAGCAGCCAGGATCTTTTAGGGGGGGTCTCTAGAAATTCACCCCTCCACTTT.

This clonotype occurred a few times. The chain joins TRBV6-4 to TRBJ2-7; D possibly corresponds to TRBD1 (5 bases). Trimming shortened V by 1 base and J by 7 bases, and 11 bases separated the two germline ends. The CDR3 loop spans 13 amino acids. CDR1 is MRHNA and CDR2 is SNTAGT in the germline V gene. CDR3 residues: CASSDFQGGEQYF. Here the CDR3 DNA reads TGTGCCAGCAGTGACTTCCAGGGTGGGGAGCAGTACTTC.

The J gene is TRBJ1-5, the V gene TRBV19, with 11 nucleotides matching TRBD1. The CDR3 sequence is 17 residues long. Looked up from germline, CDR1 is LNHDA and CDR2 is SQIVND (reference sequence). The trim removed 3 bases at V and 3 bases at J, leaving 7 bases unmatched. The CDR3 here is CASSIHGTGGTNQPQHF. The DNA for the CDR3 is TGTGCCAGTAGTATTCATGGGACAGGGGGTACCAATCAGCCCCAGCATTTT.

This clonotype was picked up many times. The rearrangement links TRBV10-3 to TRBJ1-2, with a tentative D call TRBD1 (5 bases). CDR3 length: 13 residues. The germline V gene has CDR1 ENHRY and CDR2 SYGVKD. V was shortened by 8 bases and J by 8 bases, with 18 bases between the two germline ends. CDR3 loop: CAIRQWSGLGYTF. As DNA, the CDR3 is TGTGCCATCCGACAGTGGAGCGGGTTGGGCTACACCTTC.

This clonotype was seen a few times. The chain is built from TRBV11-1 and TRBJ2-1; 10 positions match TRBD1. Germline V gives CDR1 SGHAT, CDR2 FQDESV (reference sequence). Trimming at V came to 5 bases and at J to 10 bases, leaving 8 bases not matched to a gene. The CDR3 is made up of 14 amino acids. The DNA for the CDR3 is TGTGCCAGCAGCCCCTGGGACAGGGGAAGGGAGCAGTTCTTC. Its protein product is CASSPWDRGREQFF. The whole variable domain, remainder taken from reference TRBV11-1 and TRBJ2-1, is EAEVAQSPRYKITEKSQAVAFWCDPISGHATLYWYRQILGQGPELLVQFQDESVVDDSQLPKDRFSAERLKGVDSTLKIQPAELGDSAMYLCASSPWDRGREQFFGPGTRLTVL.

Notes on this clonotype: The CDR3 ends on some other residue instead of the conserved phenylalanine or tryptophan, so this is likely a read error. This CDR3 reads CASSEDGHGGAFL. The CDR3 DNA reads TGTGCCAGCAGCGAAGATGGGCATGGAGGGGCTTTCCTT. This chain uses TRBV27 with TRBJ1-1; D uncertain. The CDR3 consists of 13 residues. Trimming took 6 bases from V and 11 from J, leaving 19 bases between them. The germline V gene has CDR1 MNHEY and CDR2 SMNVEV (reference sequence).

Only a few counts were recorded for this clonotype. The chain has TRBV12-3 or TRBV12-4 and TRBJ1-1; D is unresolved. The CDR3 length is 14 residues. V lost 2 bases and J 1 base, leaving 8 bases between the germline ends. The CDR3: CASSLMTPNTEAFF. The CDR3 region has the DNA TGTGCCAGCAGTTTAATGACACCGAACACTGAAGCTTTCTTT.

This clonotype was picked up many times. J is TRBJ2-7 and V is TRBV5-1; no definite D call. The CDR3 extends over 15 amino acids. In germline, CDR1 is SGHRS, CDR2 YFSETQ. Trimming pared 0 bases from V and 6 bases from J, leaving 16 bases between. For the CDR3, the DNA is TGCGCCAGCAGCTTGGAGCCAGGTTGGAATCGCGAGCAGTACTTC. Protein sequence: CASSLEPGWNREQYF.

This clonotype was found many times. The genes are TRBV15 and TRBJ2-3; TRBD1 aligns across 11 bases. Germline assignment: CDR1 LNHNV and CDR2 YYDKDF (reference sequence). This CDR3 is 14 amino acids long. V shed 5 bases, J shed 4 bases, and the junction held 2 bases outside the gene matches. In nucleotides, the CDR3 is TGTGCCACCAGCGGGGGACAGGGGGCAGATACGCAGTATTTT. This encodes CATSGGQGADTQYF.

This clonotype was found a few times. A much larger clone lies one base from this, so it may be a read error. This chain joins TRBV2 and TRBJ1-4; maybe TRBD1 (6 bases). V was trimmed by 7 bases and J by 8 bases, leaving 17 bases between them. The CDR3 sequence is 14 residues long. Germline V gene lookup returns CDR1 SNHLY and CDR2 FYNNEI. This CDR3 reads CASISQGMGEKLFF. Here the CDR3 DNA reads TGTGCCAGCATATCACAGGGAATGGGCGAAAAACTGTTTTTT.

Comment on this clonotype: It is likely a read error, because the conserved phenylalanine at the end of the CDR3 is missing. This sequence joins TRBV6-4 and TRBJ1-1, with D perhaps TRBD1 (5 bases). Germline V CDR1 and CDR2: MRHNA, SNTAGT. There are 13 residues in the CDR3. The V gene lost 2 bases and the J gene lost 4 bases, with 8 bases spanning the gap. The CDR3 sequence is CASSDEGPTEAFS. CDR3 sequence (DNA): TGTGCCAGCAGTGACGAGGGGCCCACTGAAGCTTTCTCT.

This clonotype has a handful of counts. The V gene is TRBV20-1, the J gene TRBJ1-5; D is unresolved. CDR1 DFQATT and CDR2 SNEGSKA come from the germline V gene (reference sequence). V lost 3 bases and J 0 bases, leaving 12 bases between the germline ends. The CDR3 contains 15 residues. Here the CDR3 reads CSARASGSSNQPQHF. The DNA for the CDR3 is TGCAGTGCTAGGGCCTCAGGAAGTAGCAATCAGCCCCAGCATTTT.

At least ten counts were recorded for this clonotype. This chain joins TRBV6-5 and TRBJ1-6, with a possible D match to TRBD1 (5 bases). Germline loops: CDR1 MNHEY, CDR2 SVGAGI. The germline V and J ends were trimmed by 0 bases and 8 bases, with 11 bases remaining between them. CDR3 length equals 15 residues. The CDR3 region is CASSYSAGTYSPLHF. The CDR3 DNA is TGTGCCAGCAGTTACTCGGCAGGGACTTATTCACCCCTCCACTTT.

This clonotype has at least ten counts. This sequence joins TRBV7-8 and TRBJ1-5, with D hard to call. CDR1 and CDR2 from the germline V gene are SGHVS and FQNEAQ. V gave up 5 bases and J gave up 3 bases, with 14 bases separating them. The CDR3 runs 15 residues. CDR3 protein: CASSGAPGVNQPQHF. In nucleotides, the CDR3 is TGTGCCAGCAGCGGCGCTCCGGGAGTCAATCAGCCCCAGCATTTT.

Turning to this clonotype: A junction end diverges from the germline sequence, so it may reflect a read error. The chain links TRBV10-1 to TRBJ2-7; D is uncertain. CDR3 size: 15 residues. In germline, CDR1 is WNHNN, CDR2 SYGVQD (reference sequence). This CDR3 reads CASMSLGPFSSEQYF. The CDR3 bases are TGCGCCAGTATGAGCCTTGGACCATTCTCCTCCGAGCAGTACTTC.